In this sample, the clone carrying this TCR beta chain turned up many times. Its matching antigen is unknown. What was amplified from RNA transcripts were TCR beta CDR3 regions. A set of HTBI primers served as the primers for a first-round RT-PCR of the TCR CDR3. TCRdb re-called the multiplex PCR reads through MiXCR, storing one row per CDR3 protein. Among approximately 430,000 distinct CDR3 sequences listed, approximately 15% were seen once. The sample comes from a study of T cells in Graves' hyperthyroidism and ophthalmopathy. On the study more broadly: Any treatment followed the collection of peripheral blood at initial diagnosis. Study findings and constraints: Through a model of 13 V-J features, ophthalmopathy was separated from stable hyperthyroidism.

The V gene end was trimmed by 4 bases and the J gene end by 0 bases; junction bases not matched to a gene: 4. This CDR3 region has 16 residues. Looked up from germline, CDR1 is SGDLS and CDR2 is YYNGEE. The rearrangement links TRBV9 to TRBJ2-1, with 10 bases lining up with TRBD2. The specimen was blood. This TCR was sampled from a man aged 18 to 29 with Graves' ophthalmopathy. The CDR3 nucleotides are TGTGCCAGCAGCCCCGCTAGCGGGAGCTCCTACAATGAGCAGTTCTTC. The encoded protein is CASSPASGSSYNEQFF.